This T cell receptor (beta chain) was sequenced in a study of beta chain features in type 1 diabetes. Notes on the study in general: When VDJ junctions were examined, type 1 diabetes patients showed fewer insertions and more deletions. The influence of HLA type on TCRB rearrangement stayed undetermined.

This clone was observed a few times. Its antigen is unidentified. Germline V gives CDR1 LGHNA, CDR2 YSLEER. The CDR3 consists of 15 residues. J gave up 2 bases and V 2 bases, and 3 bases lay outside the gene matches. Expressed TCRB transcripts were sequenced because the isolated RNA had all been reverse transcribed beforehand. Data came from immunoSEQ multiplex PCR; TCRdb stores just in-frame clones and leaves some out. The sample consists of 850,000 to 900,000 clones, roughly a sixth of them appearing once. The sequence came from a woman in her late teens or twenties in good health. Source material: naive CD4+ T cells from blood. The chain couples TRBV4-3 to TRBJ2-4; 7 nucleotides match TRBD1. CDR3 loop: CASSQTGVTKNIQYF. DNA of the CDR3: TGCGCCAGCAGCCAAACAGGGGTTACCAAAAACATTCAGTACTTC.